The 13 T cell receptor beta chains reported below all come from one sample, sequenced in a study of T cells after yellow fever vaccination. TCRdb reanalysed the 5' RACE reads using MiXCR and keeps one entry per CDR3 protein. The table records just under 600,000 distinct CDR3 sequences, about 13% of them present only once. The source material was PBMCs, sampled on the day of the yellow fever booster vaccination. All receptors come from a man aged 25 to 40 who received the YFV17D yellow fever vaccine.

The chain employs TRBV18 and TRBJ1-1; the D is unclear. CDR1 is KGHSH, CDR2 LQKENI, per germline. Trimming pared 5 bases from V and 6 bases from J, leaving 19 bases between. This CDR3 has 15 residues. CDR3 nucleotide sequence: TGTGCCAGCTCAAGAGCACTGGAGGAGTGGGCTGAAGCTTTCTTT. It codes for CASSRALEEWAEAFF. Filled out from reference TRBV18 and TRBJ1-1, the complete variable domain reads NAGVMQNPRHLVRRRGQEARLRCSPMKGHSHVYWYRQLPEEGLKFMVYLQKENIIDESGMPKERFSAEFPKEGPSILRIQQVVRGDSAAYFCASSRALEEWAEAFFGQGTRLTVV.

The rearrangement links TRBV18 to TRBJ2-5, with TRBD2 as a possible D gene (6 bases). This CDR3 comprises 14 residues. Trimming took 2 bases from V and 5 from J, leaving 12 bases between them. The germline gives CDR1 KGHSH, CDR2 LQKENI. The CDR3 DNA sequence: TGTGCCAGCTCACCATTCGGGGGTATGGAGACCCAGTACTTC. Its translation: CASSPFGGMETQYF.

This clonotype was picked up a small number of times. This chain uses TRBV5-1 with TRBJ2-7; 7 bases are shared with TRBD2. The CDR3 is made up of 13 amino acids. In germline, CDR1 is SGHRS, CDR2 YFSETQ. Trimming at V came to 0 bases and at J to 6 bases, leaving 3 bases not matched to a gene. CDR3 nucleotides: TGCGCCAGCAGCTTGGCCTGGGGGGGCGAGCAGTACTTC. Translating it yields CASSLAWGGEQYF.

This chain uses TRBV20-1 with TRBJ2-5; D is undetermined. Trimming removed 3 bases from V and 7 bases from J, with 6 bases in between. Germline values: CDR1 DFQATT, CDR2 SNEGSKA (reference sequence). The CDR3 sequence is 10 residues long. CDR3 sequence (DNA): TGCAGTGCTAGTACGGGGACCCAGTACTTC. Its translation: CSASTGTQYF.

This clonotype was counted between two and nine times. CDR3 nucleotides: TGCGCCAGCAGCCCCCTCCAGACCGGGGAGCTGTTTTTT. It specifies CASSPLQTGELFF. The chain is built from TRBV5-1 and TRBJ2-2; D gene unclear. Germline CDR1 reads SGHRS; CDR2 reads YFSETQ. V lost 4 bases, J lost 5 bases, and 9 bases lay in between. The CDR3 consists of 13 residues.

The V and J genes are TRBV4-3 and TRBJ2-1; 11 nucleotides agree with TRBD2. Germline assignment: CDR1 LGHNA and CDR2 YSLEER. CDR3 length equals 20 residues. V gave up 4 bases and J gave up 1 base; unmatched junction bases: 15. This chain's CDR3 is CASSRGTIAGGLGSYNEQFF. The CDR3, as DNA: TGCGCCAGCAGCCGAGGGACCATAGCGGGAGGGCTAGGTTCCTACAATGAGCAGTTCTTC.

This clonotype has just a few counts. The rearrangement joins TRBV6-5 to TRBJ2-5; 13 nucleotides align to TRBD2. CDR1 and CDR2 (germline): MNHEY, SVGAGI. The CDR3 contains 18 residues. Trimming at V came to 0 bases and at J to 2 bases, leaving 6 bases not matched to a gene. CDR3 nucleotides: TGTGCCAGCAGTTACTCCGGACTAGCGGGAGTGGTGCAAGAGACCCAGTACTTC. It encodes CASSYSGLAGVVQETQYF.

This clonotype turned up a few times. V usage is TRBV20-1 and J usage is TRBJ2-1; D might be TRBD1 (6 bases). The CDR3 totals 12 residues. Trimming left V 5 bases short and J 8 bases short, with 13 bases between. The germline gives CDR1 DFQATT, CDR2 SNEGSKA (reference sequence). CDR3 DNA sequence: TGCAGTGCTGTTCCAGGGGTCCATGAGCAGTTCTTC. Amino acids: CSAVPGVHEQFF.

The rearrangement links TRBV5-5 to TRBJ1-1; a possible D gene is TRBD1 (5 bases). Germline V lookup: CDR1 SGHKS, CDR2 YYEKEE (reference sequence). The CDR3 covers 15 residues. Trimming shortened V by 4 bases and J by 3 bases, and 16 bases separated the two germline ends. The CDR3 DNA sequence: TGTGCCAGCAGCCCAACCGACAGACCCTACACTGAAGCTTTCTTT. Translated: CASSPTDRPYTEAFF.

In its sample, this clonotype was seen once. This chain joins TRBV10-3 and TRBJ2-1; D gene unclear. This CDR3 region has 13 residues. CDR1 is ENHRY, CDR2 SYGVKD, per germline. V lost 0 bases, J lost 7 bases, and 7 bases lay in between. The CDR3, as DNA: TGTGCCATCAGTGAGTCGACTCCTAATGAGCAGTTCTTC. This encodes CAISESTPNEQFF.

On this clonotype itself: It is likely a read error, because the conserved phenylalanine at the end of the CDR3 is missing. V gene TRBV7-9 combines with J gene TRBJ2-5, with TRBD1 matching over 7 bases. V shed 3 bases, J shed 0 bases, and the junction held 4 bases outside the gene matches. CDR3 length: 15 amino acids. The germline V gene has CDR1 SEHNR and CDR2 FQNEAQ (reference sequence). The CDR3 sequence is CASSFRGTYQETQYL. Written as DNA, the CDR3 is TGTGCCAGCAGCTTCAGGGGGACGTACCAAGAGACCCAGTACTTA.

The rearrangement links TRBV10-3 to TRBJ2-7; no reliable D call. The V end was cut by 0 bases, the J end by 7 bases, with 10 bases between. The germline V gene encodes CDR1 ENHRY and CDR2 SYGVKD. The CDR3 has 13 residues. The CDR3 protein is CAISESPREEQYF. The CDR3 nucleotides read TGTGCCATCAGTGAGTCGCCCCGAGAGGAGCAGTACTTC.

The V call is TRBV3-1, the J call TRBJ2-3; TRBD2 matches 9 bases. This CDR3 region has 13 residues. Trimming at V came to 8 bases and at J to 6 bases, leaving 6 bases not matched to a gene. In germline, CDR1 is LGHDT, CDR2 YNNKEL (reference sequence). In nucleotides, the CDR3 is TGTGCCAGCCTAGCGGGACCGGGCGATACGCAGTATTTT. It specifies CASLAGPGDTQYF.